This T cell receptor beta chain emerged from a study of cytomegalovirus exposure and HLA in healthy donors. Repertoires were generated with immunoSEQ multiplex PCR, while TCRdb's copy carries only in-frame clones and drops some. The sample lists 200,000 or so clones; 70% to 85% were seen once. CDR1 is MNHNS, CDR2 SASEGT, per germline. The CDR3 loop spans 15 amino acids. Losses at the gene ends were 3 bases for V and 3 bases for J; bases not matched to a gene: 8. Notes on this clone: The antigen is not known.

Study-level findings and limits: Most TCR sequences proved rare, with some public TCRs found in many donors.

The donors were in the roughly 130-subject validation cohort, distinct from the roughly 700-subject first cohort. Sequenced: PBMCs. This chain links TRBV6-1 with TRBJ2-7, with 7 bases identical to TRBD1. The TCR sequence derives from a woman in her twenties or thirties in good health and CMV-seropositive. As DNA, the CDR3 is TGTGCCAGCAGTGATTTCCGACAGGGAGACTACGAGCAGTACTTC. This encodes CASSDFRQGDYEQYF.